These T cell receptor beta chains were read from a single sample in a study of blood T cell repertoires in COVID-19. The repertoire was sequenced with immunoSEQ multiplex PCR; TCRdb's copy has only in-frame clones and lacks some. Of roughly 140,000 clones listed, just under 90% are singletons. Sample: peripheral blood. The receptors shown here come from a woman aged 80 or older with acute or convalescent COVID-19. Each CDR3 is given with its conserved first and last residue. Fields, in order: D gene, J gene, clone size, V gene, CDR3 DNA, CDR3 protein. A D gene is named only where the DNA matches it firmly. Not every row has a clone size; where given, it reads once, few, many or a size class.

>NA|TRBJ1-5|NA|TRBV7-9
TGTGCCAGCAGCTTAGGTGAGACAGACTTTTATAGCAATCAGCCCCAGCATTTT
CASSLGETDFYSNQPQHF
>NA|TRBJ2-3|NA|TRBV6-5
TGTGCCAGCAGCCCACAGGGCACGGATACGCAGTATTTT
CASSPQGTDTQYF
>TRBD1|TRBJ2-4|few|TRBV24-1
TGTGCCACCAGTGATAGCAGGGGGCCCCAAAACATTCAGTACTTC
CATSDSRGPQNIQYF
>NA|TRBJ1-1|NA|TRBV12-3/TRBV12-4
TGTGCCAGCAGTTTAGCTATGAACACTGAAGCTTTCTTT
CASSLAMNTEAFF
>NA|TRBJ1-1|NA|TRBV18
TGTGCCAGCTCCCAGTCTCAGGGCAAGAACACTGAAGCTTTCTTT
CASSQSQGKNTEAFF
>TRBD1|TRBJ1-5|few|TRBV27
TGTGCCAGCAGCCCTCTGACAGGGTCCGGGGCTCAGCCCCAGCATTTT
CASSPLTGSGAQPQHF
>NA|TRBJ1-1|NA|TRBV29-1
TGCAGCGTTGTCCGTGTCACTGAAGCTTTCTTT
CSVVRVTEAFF
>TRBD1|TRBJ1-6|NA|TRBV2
TGTGCCAGCAGGGCGACAGGGATGGACAATTCACCCCTCCACTTT
CASRATGMDNSPLHF
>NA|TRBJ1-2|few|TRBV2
TGTGCCAGCAGTGGCGGGCAGGGGAGCTACACCTTC
CASSGGQGSYTF
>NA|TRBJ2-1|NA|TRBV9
TGTGCCAGCAATACGGCTTTCGCTCAGGGGGAGCAGTTCTTC
CASNTAFAQGEQFF
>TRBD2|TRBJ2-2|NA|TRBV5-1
TGCGCCAGCAGCTTGACTAGCGGGGTCACCGGGGAGCTGTTTTTT
CASSLTSGVTGELFF
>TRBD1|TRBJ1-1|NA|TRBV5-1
TGCGCCAGCAGCTTGGCCGCAGGACAGGGGAGGTTGAACACTGAAGCTTTCTTT
CASSLAAGQGRLNTEAFF
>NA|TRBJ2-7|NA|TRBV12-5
TGTGCTAGTGGAACAGGGAGAGAGGAGCAGTACTTC
CASGTGREEQYF
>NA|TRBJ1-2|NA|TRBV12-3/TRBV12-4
TGTGCCAGCAGTTTACGAGGGGGCTATGGCTACACCTTC
CASSLRGGYGYTF
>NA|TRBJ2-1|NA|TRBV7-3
TGTGCCAGCAGCCCAAGGGGAGGAATCTACAATGAGCAGTTCTTC
CASSPRGGIYNEQFF
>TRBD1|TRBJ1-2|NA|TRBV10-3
TGTGCCACCGGGGGACAGGGGGATGCGGAAGATGGCTACACCTTC
CATGGQGDAEDGYTF
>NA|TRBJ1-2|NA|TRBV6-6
TGTGCCAGCATAAACGACTTGATCTATGGCTACACCTTC
CASINDLIYGYTF
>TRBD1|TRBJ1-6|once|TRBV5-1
TGCGCCAGCAGCTCGACAGGGTTTAATTCACCCCTCCACTTT
CASSSTGFNSPLHF
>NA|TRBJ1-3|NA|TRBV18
TGTGCCAGCTCACCACCACCGAGCGGAAACACCATATATTTT
CASSPPPSGNTIYF
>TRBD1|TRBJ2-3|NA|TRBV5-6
TGTGCCAGCAGCGCCGGGACAGGGGGGTCAGATACGCAGTATTTT
CASSAGTGGSDTQYF
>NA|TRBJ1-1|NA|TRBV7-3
TGTGCCAGCAGCTTACTAGGTCGGAACACTGAAGCTTTCTTT
CASSLLGRNTEAFF
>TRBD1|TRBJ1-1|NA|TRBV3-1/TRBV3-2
TGTGCCAGCCCCGGGGACAGGGGCAAGGCCATGAACACTGAAGCTTTCTTT
CASPGDRGKAMNTEAFF
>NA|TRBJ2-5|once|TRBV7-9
TGTGCCAGCAGCCCCAACTCCCAAGAGACCCAGTACTTC
CASSPNSQETQYF
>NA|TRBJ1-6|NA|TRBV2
TGTGCCAGCAGTGAAGCCCGGAGAGAGTCACCCCTCCACTTT
CASSEARRESPLHF
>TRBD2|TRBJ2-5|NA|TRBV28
TGTGCCAGCAGTTTGCTAGCGGGGGGGCCGGGAGAGACCCAGTACTTC
CASSLLAGGPGETQYF
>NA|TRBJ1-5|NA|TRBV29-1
TGCAGCGTTGGTCAGAACAATCAGCCCCAGCATTTT
CSVGQNNQPQHF
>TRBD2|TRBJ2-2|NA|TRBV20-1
TGCAGTGCTAGTCCCGGGACTAGCGGGGAGATCGGGGAGCTGTTTTTT
CSASPGTSGEIGELFF
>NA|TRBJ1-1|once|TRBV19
TGTGCCAGTACTAAAAGCAGGGTCACTGAAGCTTTCTTT
CASTKSRVTEAFF
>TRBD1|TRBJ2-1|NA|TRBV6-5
TGTGCCAGCAAGTCCGGGACAGGATACAATGAGCAGTTCTTC
CASKSGTGYNEQFF
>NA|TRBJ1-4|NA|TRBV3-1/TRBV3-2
TGTGCCAGCAGCAGGGACGGCGGGGTAACTAATGAAAAACTGTTTTTT
CASSRDGGVTNEKLFF
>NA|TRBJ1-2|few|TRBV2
TGTGCCAGCACCTTCCTCAGGGGCTACACCTTC
CASTFLRGYTF
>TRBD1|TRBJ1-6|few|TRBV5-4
TGTGCCAGCAGTTTAAAGACAGGGGATAATTCACCCCTCCACTTT
CASSLKTGDNSPLHF
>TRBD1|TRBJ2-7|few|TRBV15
TGTGCCACCAGGGGGACTTCGGGACAGGGTGGGTCCTACGAGCAGTACTTC
CATRGTSGQGGSYEQYF
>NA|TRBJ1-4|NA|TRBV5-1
TGCGCCAGCAGCCTACGGCGTTCCGGGGAAAAACTGTTTTTT
CASSLRRSGEKLFF
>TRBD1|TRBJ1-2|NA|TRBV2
TGTGCCAGCAGCGTACAGGGGGCCGATGGCTACACCTTC
CASSVQGADGYTF
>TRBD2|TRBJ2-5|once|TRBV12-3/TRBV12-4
TGTGCCAGCATGGAACTAGCGGGAGAGACCCAGTACTTC
CASMELAGETQYF
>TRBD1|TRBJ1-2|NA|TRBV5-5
TGTGCCAGCAGCGCGACAGGGAACTATGGCTACACCTTC
CASSATGNYGYTF
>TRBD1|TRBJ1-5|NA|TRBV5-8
TGTGCCAGCAGCCACCGACAGGGGAATCAGCCCCAGCATTTT
CASSHRQGNQPQHF
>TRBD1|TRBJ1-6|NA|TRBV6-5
TGTGCCAGCAGTTACTCGAAAGCGACAGGGTCACCCCTCCACTTT
CASSYSKATGSPLHF
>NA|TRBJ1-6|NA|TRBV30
TGTGCCTGGAGTAAGGGCGGGAATTCACCCCTCCACTTT
CAWSKGGNSPLHF
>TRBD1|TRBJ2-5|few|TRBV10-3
TGTGCCATCAAGGGACAGTATAAAGAGACCCAGTACTTC
CAIKGQYKETQYF
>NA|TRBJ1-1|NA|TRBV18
TGTGCCAGCTCACCACCTGCAGGGTACACTGAAGCTTTCTTT
CASSPPAGYTEAFF
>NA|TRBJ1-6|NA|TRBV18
TGTGCCAGCTCAGTCCGGGACAATGATTCACCCCTCCACTTT
CASSVRDNDSPLHF
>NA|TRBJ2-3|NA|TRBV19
TGTGCCAGTAGTGCCCCCCAGGGCGTTGGGGCCACAGATACGCAGTATTTT
CASSAPQGVGATDTQYF
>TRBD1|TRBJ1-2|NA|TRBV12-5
TGTGCTAGTGGCACTGGACAGGGCGGGAATGGCTACACCTTC
CASGTGQGGNGYTF
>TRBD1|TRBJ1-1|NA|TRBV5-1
TGCGCCAGCAGCCTTACAAGTCAGGGGGCGAGGGTAGCTTTCTTT
CASSLTSQGARVAFF
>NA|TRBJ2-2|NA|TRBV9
TGTGCCAGCAGCGTAGGAGAGAACACCGGGGAGCTGTTTTTT
CASSVGENTGELFF
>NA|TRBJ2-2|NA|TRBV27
TGTGCCAGCAGTTTTAGAATGTCGAGGATACCGGGCACCGGGGAGCTGTTTTTT
CASSFRMSRIPGTGELFF
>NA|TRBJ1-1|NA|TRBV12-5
TGTGCTAGTGGTTTGGTACTGACGGGGGGCATGAACACTGAAGCTTTCTTT
CASGLVLTGGMNTEAFF
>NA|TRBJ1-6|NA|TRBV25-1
TGTGCCAGCAGCTACAGGGTAGCTAATTCACCCCTCCACTTT
CASSYRVANSPLHF
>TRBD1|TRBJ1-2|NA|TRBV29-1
TGCAGCGCCCTGACAGGGGCTGCTAACTATGGCTACACCTTC
CSALTGAANYGYTF
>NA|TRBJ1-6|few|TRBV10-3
TGTGCCACCTTTGAGGGGGATAAGTCCTATAATTCACCCCTCCACTTT
CATFEGDKSYNSPLHF
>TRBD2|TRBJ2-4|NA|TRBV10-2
TGCGCCAGCAGTGAGTTGGGCGGGGGGGCGTTTATTCAGTACTTC
CASSELGGGAFIQYF
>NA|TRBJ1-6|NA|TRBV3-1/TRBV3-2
TGTGCCAGCAGCCAAGGACCGGGACAAGCTAATTCACCCCTCCACTTT
CASSQGPGQANSPLHF
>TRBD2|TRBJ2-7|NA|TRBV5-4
TGTGCCAGCAGCCCAGCGGGGGGCCTTTCCTACGAGCAGTACTTC
CASSPAGGLSYEQYF